This T cell receptor beta chain appears in the sequencing data of a study of shared clonotypes between healthy human individuals. It was into CD45RA+ naive and CD45RA-negative memory subsets that the CD4+ cells were split. Details on this clone: The sample contains more than one DNA sequence encoding this CDR3.

TCRdb's copy holds only in-frame clones and misses some; the assay was immunoSEQ multiplex PCR. The sample yields roughly 1,500,000 clones, less than 99% seen once. This receptor was identified in a man between 25 and 39 years old in good health. Input material: naive CD4+ T cells sorted from blood. Specified subset: CD45RA+ positively selected.

CDR3 sequence: CASSIRGEQYF. CDR3 DNA: TGTGCCAGTAGTATCAGGGGCGAGCAGTACTTC. This sequence joins TRBV19 and TRBJ2-7; D is perhaps TRBD1 (6 bases). V shed 3 bases and J shed 6 bases, with 6 bases lying between them. The germline CDR1 and CDR2 sequences are LNHDA and SQIVND (reference sequence). The CDR3 has 11 amino acids.